These 32 T cell receptor beta chains were all obtained from the same sample, sequenced in a study of CD4+ T cells in melanoma. The method was immunoSEQ multiplex PCR; TCRdb's version includes in-frame clones alone and lacks a portion of them. The sample has 9,000 to 13,000 clones, less than 75% seen once. Specimen: cells from a culture (not recorded whether cultured in vitro). Source of these receptors: a human donor with melanoma.

This rearrangement joins TRBV7-2 to TRBJ2-1, with D possibly being TRBD1 (5 bases). The germline V gene encodes CDR1 SGHTA and CDR2 FQGNSA. Trimming cost V 3 bases and J 6 bases, with 12 bases left between them. The CDR3 consists of 14 residues. The CDR3 loop is CASSLFRASNEQFF. The CDR3 nucleotides read TGTGCCAGCAGCTTGTTCAGGGCAAGCAATGAGCAGTTCTTC.

This clone has only one observation. At one boundary the junction diverges from the germline segment, which might be a read error. The chain has TRBV6-1 and TRBJ1-6; 7 bases align to TRBD1. Per the germline V gene, CDR1 is MNHNS and CDR2 is SASEGT. CDR3 size: 15 residues. The CDR3 bases are TGTGCCGGCAGGGGGAATAGGGGATCGAATTCACCCCTCCACTTT. It codes for CAGRGNRGSNSPLHF.

V is TRBV6-1 and J is TRBJ1-6, with TRBD1 as a possible D gene (5 bases). CDR1 is MNHNS, CDR2 SASEGT, per germline. V lost 11 bases and J lost 7, with 15 bases in between. This CDR3 is 13 amino acids long. Here the CDR3 DNA reads TGTGCCGCCCGGGGGTTCCCGAATTCACCCCTCCACTTT. Amino acids: CAARGFPNSPLHF.

This rearrangement joins TRBV2 to TRBJ2-7; perhaps TRBD2 as D (5 bases). CDR3 length: 13 amino acids. The V gene's germline CDR1 is SNHLY and CDR2 FYNNEI. V lost 4 bases, J lost 4 bases, and 11 bases lay in between. DNA of the CDR3: TGTGCCAGCAGTGTCCCTCTAGCTTACGAGCAGTACTTC. It translates to CASSVPLAYEQYF.

V and J are TRBV10-1 and TRBJ2-1; no clear D gene. The length of the CDR3 is 9 residues. V lost 8 bases, J lost 10 bases, and 6 bases lay in between. Germline assignment: CDR1 WNHNN and CDR2 SYGVQD (reference sequence). The CDR3 protein is CASGQEQFF. CDR3 DNA sequence: TGCGCCAGCGGGCAGGAGCAGTTCTTC.

This chain joins TRBV6-1 and TRBJ1-2, with D unclear. From germline, CDR1 is MNHNS and CDR2 SASEGT. V was clipped by 11 bases and J by 4 bases, with 8 bases between them. The CDR3 is 10 amino acids. DNA for the CDR3: TGTGCCTCCGGCCTCTATGGCTACACCTTC. The encoded protein is CASGLYGYTF.

V gene TRBV9 combines with J gene TRBJ2-7; 12 nucleotides align to TRBD1. V was pared by 3 bases and J by 6 bases, with 13 bases of the junction left unmatched. The CDR3 spans 17 residues. Germline CDR1 is SGDLS and CDR2 is YYNGEE. DNA for the CDR3: TGTGCCAGCAGCGCAAACCGGGACAGGGGGCTTTCGGGCGAGCAGTACTTC. Its translation: CASSANRDRGLSGEQYF.

CDR3: CASSLGRGGQFF. CDR3 nucleotides: TGTGCCAGCAGCCTGGGACGGGGGGGGCAGTTCTTC. The V and J genes are TRBV2 and TRBJ2-1, with 8 bases lining up with TRBD2. Losses at the gene ends were 6 bases for V and 12 bases for J; bases not matched to a gene: 7. Germline CDR1 and CDR2: SNHLY and FYNNEI. CDR3 length equals 12 residues.

This sequence joins TRBV13 and TRBJ1-4, with 8 bases identical to TRBD1. The CDR3 totals 20 residues. The V gene end was trimmed by 5 bases and the J gene end by 4 bases; junction bases not matched to a gene: 21. Germline loops: CDR1 PRHDT, CDR2 FYEKMQ (reference sequence). This CDR3 reads CASSHHPSSTGAGGNEKLFF. The DNA for the CDR3 is TGTGCCAGCAGCCACCACCCATCCTCGACAGGGGCGGGGGGTAATGAAAAACTGTTTTTT.

V gene TRBV15 combines with J gene TRBJ2-7; tentative D call: TRBD2 (6 bases). V was clipped by 2 bases and J by 0 bases, with 20 bases between them. Germline loops: CDR1 LNHNV, CDR2 YYDKDF (reference sequence). This CDR3 comprises 18 residues. The CDR3 is CATSRPKIGTGGSYEQYF. Written as DNA, the CDR3 is TGTGCCACCAGCAGACCTAAGATAGGGACCGGGGGCTCCTACGAGCAGTACTTC.

The V and J genes are TRBV10-2 and TRBJ1-1, with D possibly being TRBD1 (5 bases). This CDR3 is 14 amino acids long. Trimming pared 6 bases from V and 1 base from J, leaving 12 bases between. CDR1 is WSHSY and CDR2 is SAAADI in the germline V gene. The CDR3 loop is CASRGQGPNTEAFF. As DNA, the CDR3 is TGCGCCAGCAGGGGCCAGGGCCCGAACACTGAAGCTTTCTTT.

The chain joins TRBV4-1 to TRBJ1-1; 10 bases are a match to TRBD1. This CDR3 spans 14 amino acids. V shed 2 bases, J shed 11 bases, and the junction held 8 bases outside the gene matches. Germline V gene lookup returns CDR1 MGHRA and CDR2 YSYEKL. CDR3 bases: TGCGCCAGCAGCCAACCTACGGGACAGGGGTTCGCTTTCTTT. As protein: CASSQPTGQGFAFF.

This clone was counted a single time. This chain links TRBV6-6 with TRBJ2-7; tentatively, D is TRBD1 (6 bases). Deletions cut 6 bases from V and 2 bases from J, with 11 bases between. Germline CDR1 is MNHNY and CDR2 is SVGAGI (reference sequence). The CDR3 runs 13 residues. The CDR3 sequence is CASSPDRTYEQYF. DNA of the CDR3: TGTGCCAGCAGCCCGGACAGAACCTACGAGCAGTACTTC.

This clone has more than one count but fewer than ten. This rearrangement joins TRBV30 to TRBJ1-3; no definite D call. This CDR3 has 16 amino acids. Trimming removed 4 bases from V and 0 bases from J, with 16 bases in between. Per germline, CDR1 GTSNPN and CDR2 SVGIG (reference sequence). CDR3 nucleotides: TGTGCCTGGACCGAGGGAGGGTTGGGCTCTGGAAACACCATATATTTT. This encodes CAWTEGGLGSGNTIYF.

V is TRBV5-4 and J is TRBJ2-7, with D tentatively TRBD2 (7 bases). Trimming took 3 bases from V and 6 from J, leaving 19 bases between them. Germline CDR1 is SGHNT and CDR2 is YYREEE (reference sequence). This CDR3 has 15 amino acids. DNA for the CDR3: TGTGCCAGCAGCTCCCGGGCGGGGGCCTATTCCGAGCAGTACTTC. Protein sequence: CASSSRAGAYSEQYF.

V usage is TRBV7-3 and J usage is TRBJ1-3, with no clear D. Trimming took off 0 bases at V and 3 bases at J, with 9 bases between the two ends. The CDR3 consists of 15 residues. Germline V CDR1 and CDR2: SGHTA, FQGTGA. DNA for the CDR3: TGTGCCAGCAGCTTAACGTCAACGTTTGGAAACACCATATATTTT. Protein product: CASSLTSTFGNTIYF.

This chain links TRBV2 with TRBJ1-5, with 7 positions matching TRBD1. Germline values: CDR1 SNHLY, CDR2 FYNNEI. This CDR3 comprises 16 residues. V dropped 6 bases and J dropped 0; count of bases not matched to a gene: 8. The CDR3 protein is CASSGDSPYSNQPQHF. In DNA form, the CDR3 reads TGTGCCAGCAGCGGGGACAGCCCGTATAGCAATCAGCCCCAGCATTTT.

The chain employs TRBV12-5 and TRBJ2-3; D is unclear. CDR1 and CDR2 (germline): LGHNT, FRNRAP. The CDR3 sequence is 15 residues long. Trimming stripped 1 base from V and 1 base from J, with 9 bases between. CDR3 sequence: CASGLGGSGTDTQYF. DNA for the CDR3: TGTGCTAGTGGTTTGGGGGGATCCGGCACAGATACGCAGTATTTT.

This rearrangement joins TRBV7-8 to TRBJ2-5, with D uncertain. The DNA end favors TRBJ2-7, so the J call may be wrong. From germline, CDR1 is SGHVS and CDR2 FQNEAQ. The CDR3 consists of 13 residues. CDR3 amino acids: CASSLMKVYEQYF. The DNA of the CDR3 is TGTGCCAGCAGCTTGATGAAGGTCTACGAGCAGTACTTC.

This sequence joins TRBV7-3 and TRBJ2-2; the D is unclear. The CDR3 runs 16 residues. In germline, CDR1 is SGHTA, CDR2 FQGTGA. The germline V and J ends were trimmed by 3 bases and 1 base, with 12 bases remaining between them. CDR3: CASSFLAVQNTGELFF. As DNA, the CDR3 is TGTGCCAGCAGCTTCCTGGCGGTACAGAACACCGGGGAGCTGTTTTTT.

This sequence joins TRBV11-2 and TRBJ2-7, with TRBD2 as a possible D gene (6 bases). There are 15 residues in the CDR3. The germline CDR1 and CDR2 sequences are SGHAT and FQNNGV. V lost 5 bases and J 2 bases, leaving 16 bases between the germline ends. CDR3 nucleotide sequence: TGTGCCAGCAGCCAAGGCGGGAAGCGTACCTACGAGCAGTACTTC. Amino acid sequence: CASSQGGKRTYEQYF.

The chain joins TRBV5-1 to TRBJ2-2, with 10 bases matching TRBD2. The germline gives CDR1 SGHRS, CDR2 YFSETQ. V gave up 7 bases and J gave up 1 base; unmatched junction bases: 10. This CDR3 has 17 residues. The CDR3 is CASHSPSGGLNTGELFF. The CDR3 DNA sequence: TGCGCCAGCCATTCCCCTAGCGGGGGACTGAACACCGGGGAGCTGTTTTTT.

The rearrangement joins TRBV7-3 to TRBJ1-3, with a weak D call TRBD1 (5 bases). Germline CDR1 and CDR2: SGHTA and FQGTGA. Trimming removed 1 base at V and 7 bases at J, with 8 bases between. This CDR3 comprises 13 residues. The DNA of the CDR3 is TGTGCCAGCAGCTTAAACCGGGGGAACACCATATATTTT. Translation: CASSLNRGNTIYF. Combining the CDR3 with reference TRBV7-3 and TRBJ1-3 gives the whole variable domain GAGVSQTPSNKVTEKGKYVELRCDPISGHTALYWYRQSLGQGPEFLIYFQGTGAADDSGLPNDRFFAVRPEGSVSTLKIQRTERGDSAVYLCASSLNRGNTIYFGEGSWLTVV.

The genes are TRBV7-9 and TRBJ2-1; the D is unclear. Trimming removed 7 bases at V and 9 bases at J, with 10 bases between. The CDR3 totals 11 residues. Germline CDR1 reads SEHNR; CDR2 reads FQNEAQ (reference sequence). CDR3 nucleotide sequence: TGTGCCAGCACCGCCGTGCTTGAGCAGTTCTTC. It specifies CASTAVLEQFF.

The chain couples TRBV5-1 to TRBJ1-6; D may be TRBD1 (6 bases). CDR1 is SGHRS, CDR2 YFSETQ, per germline. CDR3 size: 16 residues. With 4 bases removed from V and 5 bases from J, the gap between germline ends came to 16 bases. DNA for the CDR3: TGCGCCAGCAGCGTTTCCGGGACAAGGGATAATTCACCCCTCCACTTT. This gives the protein CASSVSGTRDNSPLHF.

J is TRBJ1-2 and V is TRBV29-1; D uncertain. With 6 bases removed from V and 11 bases from J, the gap between germline ends came to 16 bases. This CDR3 is 11 amino acids long. CDR1 SQVTM and CDR2 ANQGSEA come from the germline V gene. CDR3 residues: CSVAFFGLYTF. In nucleotides, the CDR3 is TGCAGCGTAGCCTTTTTCGGGCTATACACCTTC.

This sequence joins TRBV2 and TRBJ1-5; 12 nucleotides align to TRBD1. In germline, CDR1 is SNHLY, CDR2 FYNNEI. Trimming at V came to 9 bases and at J to 6 bases, leaving 6 bases not matched to a gene. The CDR3 contains 14 residues. CDR3: CASKGDRGLQPQHF. The CDR3, as DNA: TGTGCCAGTAAAGGGGACAGGGGGCTTCAGCCCCAGCATTTT.

The chain has TRBV4-1 and TRBJ1-1; no reliable D call. CDR3 size: 16 residues. The V end lost 0 bases, the J end lost 11 bases, and 22 bases lay between the germline ends. CDR1 MGHRA and CDR2 YSYEKL come from the germline V gene. The CDR3 DNA sequence: TGCGCCAGCAGCCAAGAAGGGCCAGGTCGGGCATCCGGCGCTTTCTTT. Protein: CASSQEGPGRASGAFF.

The chain couples TRBV6-4 to TRBJ1-1, with D maybe TRBD1 (5 bases). The CDR3 has 16 amino acids. Per the germline V gene, CDR1 is MRHNA and CDR2 is SNTAGT. Trimming took off 2 bases at V and 0 bases at J, with 13 bases between the two ends. CDR3 residues: CASSDPLMGLNTEAFF. CDR3 sequence (DNA): TGTGCCAGCAGTGACCCCCTAATGGGGCTGAACACTGAAGCTTTCTTT.

The chain joins TRBV7-8 to TRBJ2-5; D unclear. Trimming removed 2 bases at V and 5 bases at J, with 3 bases between. Looked up from germline, CDR1 is SGHVS and CDR2 is FQNEAQ. The CDR3 contains 11 residues. For the CDR3, the DNA is TGTGCCAGCAGCTTATGGGAGACCCAGTACTTC. Translated, it gives CASSLWETQYF.

The chain links TRBV6-5 to TRBJ1-2, with D possibly matching TRBD1 (6 bases). Germline V CDR1 and CDR2: MNHEY, SVGAGI. CDR3 length: 15 residues. V lost 6 bases and J lost 2, with 16 bases in between. The CDR3 coding sequence is TGTGCCAGCAGCCAGGAGGGGGGCAGAAACTATGGCTACACCTTC. Its translation is CASSQEGGRNYGYTF.

A remark on this clone: The sample holds other DNA sequences that translate to the same CDR3. V is TRBV7-6 and J is TRBJ2-5; a possible D gene is TRBD2 (6 bases). This CDR3 spans 13 amino acids. Germline CDR1 is SGHVS and CDR2 is FNYEAQ. V was cut by 2 bases and J by 4 bases, with 8 bases left in between. In nucleotides, the CDR3 is TGTGCCAGCAGCTTAAGCGGGTTAGAGACCCAGTACTTC. Its protein product is CASSLSGLETQYF.